This note documents a single T cell receptor (beta chain) sequence. Antigen specificity is unknown. The protocol was immunoSEQ multiplex PCR, while the TCRdb copy is restricted to in-frame clones and leaves out a portion. The data show about 11,000 clones, roughly 85% seen once. This sample was included in a study of follicular helper T cells after annual influenza vaccination. On the study more broadly: Sampling occurred days 0, 7 and 28 after each influenza vaccination.

Excluded were substance abuse, HIV/AIDS, active cancer, immunomodulatory drugs and active illness. Trimming at V came to 6 bases and at J to 1 base, leaving 6 bases not matched to a gene. Germline CDR1 SGHNT, CDR2 YENEEA. The CDR3 is 15 residues long. Study outcomes and limitations: Day 7 ICOS+CD38+ clones were most often found later in ICOS-CD38- cTfh cells. Plasmablast frequency change correlated with clonality change in ICOS+CD38+ cTfh.

The receptor was derived from an adult who received the influenza vaccine. The sequenced sample was CXCR5- memory CD4+ T cells sorted from blood, obtained 6 weeks after influenza vaccination. The chain carries TRBV11-3 and TRBJ1-1; 9 positions agree with TRBD1. The chain's CDR3 is CASSQTTGGNTEAFF. Here the CDR3 DNA reads TGTGCCAGCAGTCAAACGACAGGGGGGAACACTGAAGCTTTCTTT.